This passage covers 27 T cell receptor beta chains from one sample sequenced in a study of low-dose radiotherapy and immunotherapy resistance in tumors. Primers used for first-strand cDNA, a TRAV- and TRBV-specific set, covered both alpha and beta chains. TCR amplification used roughly 20 PCR cycles, a constant-region primer and a V-primer adapter. TCRdb itself ran the reads through MiXCR, one entry per CDR3 protein. The sample lists thousands of distinct CDR3 sequences; roughly 62% were seen once. All receptors derive from a human donor with advanced metastatic prostate, ovarian, gallbladder or colorectal cancer (not recorded which). This table probably holds off-target reads from a library built for another chain.

J is TRBJ1-2 and V is TRBV12-3 or TRBV12-4, with TRBD1 matching 7 bases. Germline trimming cut 6 bases from V and 4 bases from J; bases unmatched to any gene: 5. This CDR3 region has 13 residues. Here the CDR3 reads CASSQGVGYGYTF. In DNA, the CDR3 is TGTGCCAGCAGCCAGGGGGTTGGCTATGGCTACACCTTC.

This clonotype was seen a single time. V and J are TRBV7-6 and TRBJ1-2; unclear D gene. The CDR3 extends over 12 amino acids. CDR1 is SGHVS and CDR2 is FNYEAQ in the germline V gene. The V end lost 5 bases, the J end lost 6 bases, and 10 bases lay between the germline ends. CDR3 DNA: TGTGCCAGCAGCCCATCCCCGGATGGCTACACCTTC. Translation: CASSPSPDGYTF.

This clonotype has more than one count but fewer than ten. The CDR3 DNA reads TGCGCCAGCAGCTGGGGGGCAGCCTACTACGAGCAGTACTTC. Its translation: CASSWGAAYYEQYF. This chain connects TRBV5-1 to TRBJ2-7; D may be TRBD1 or TRBD2 (6 bases each). There are 14 residues in the CDR3. CDR1 and CDR2 (germline): SGHRS, YFSETQ. Trimming took off 3 bases at V and 3 bases at J, with 13 bases between the two ends.

The chain has TRBV2 and TRBJ1-2, with D possibly being TRBD1 (6 bases). The CDR3 consists of 13 residues. Germline CDR1 is SNHLY and CDR2 is FYNNEI. V shed 7 bases and J shed 0 bases, with 9 bases lying between them. The CDR3 nucleotides are TGTGCCAGCAACCCAGGGGCTAACTATGGCTACACCTTC. Residues: CASNPGANYGYTF.

This chain connects TRBV6-2 or TRBV6-3 to TRBJ2-7, with 9 bases that match TRBD1. The junction had 10 bases not matched to a gene; V was cut back by 2 bases and J by 2 bases. The CDR3 is 17 residues long. Looked up from germline, CDR1 is MNHEY and CDR2 is SVGEGT. The CDR3 nucleotides read TGTGCCAGCAGTTACACTAACCCGGGACAGGGAACCTACGAGCAGTACTTC. Encoded protein: CASSYTNPGQGTYEQYF.

This chain uses TRBV28 with TRBJ1-5; the D gene is possibly TRBD1 (5 bases). V was pared by 5 bases and J by 1 base, with 12 bases between. CDR1 and CDR2 from the germline V gene are MDHEN and SYDVKM. This CDR3 comprises 15 residues. This chain's CDR3 is CASSMQGWSNQPQHF. The CDR3 DNA follows: TGTGCCAGCAGTATGCAGGGTTGGAGCAATCAGCCCCAGCATTTT.

This clonotype was counted between two and nine times. The chain employs TRBV28 and TRBJ2-1, with 9 nucleotides matching TRBD2. Germline CDR1 is MDHEN and CDR2 is SYDVKM. This CDR3 is 14 amino acids long. Trimming took 2 bases from V and 4 from J; bases not matched to a gene: 0. The CDR3 DNA sequence: TGTGCCAGCAGTTTAGCGGGAGGGTACAATGAGCAGTTCTTC. This sequence encodes CASSLAGGYNEQFF.

This clonotype has a handful of counts. The chain is built from TRBV6-2 or TRBV6-3 and TRBJ2-3, with D possibly TRBD2 on 6 matching bases. V was pared by 5 bases and J by 2 bases, with 14 bases between. The CDR3 is made up of 15 amino acids. The germline gives CDR1 MNHEY, CDR2 SVGEGT. The CDR3 protein is CASSLLSGYTDTQYF. CDR3 bases: TGTGCCAGCAGTCTTCTTAGCGGATACACAGATACGCAGTATTTT.

The V gene is TRBV29-1, the J gene TRBJ1-1; perhaps TRBD1 as D (5 bases). The V end was cut by 4 bases, the J end by 4 bases, with 16 bases between. Germline loops: CDR1 SQVTM, CDR2 ANQGSEA. CDR3 length: 14 residues. DNA for the CDR3: TGCAGCGTTGGGAAAGGGATCGGGGGCACTGAAGCTTTCTTT. Its protein product is CSVGKGIGGTEAFF.

The chain employs TRBV7-8 and TRBJ1-5; D is perhaps TRBD1 (5 bases). Per germline, CDR1 SGHVS and CDR2 FQNEAQ. V was cut by 2 bases and J by 2 bases, with 19 bases left in between. The CDR3 spans 18 residues. CDR3 in amino acids: CASSLPAWGGGGNQPQHF. Written as DNA, the CDR3 is TGTGCCAGCAGCTTACCCGCCTGGGGGGGAGGTGGCAATCAGCCCCAGCATTTT. The full variable domain, its missing parts supplied by reference TRBV7-8 and TRBJ1-5, is GAGVSQSPRYKVAKRGQDVALRCDPISGHVSLFWYQQALGQGPEFLTYFQNEAQLDKSGLPSDRFFAERPEGSVSTLKIQRTQQEDSAVYLCASSLPAWGGGGNQPQHFGDGTRLSIL.

This sequence joins TRBV28 and TRBJ2-7; D gene ambiguous. With 5 bases removed from V and 6 bases from J, the gap between germline ends came to 11 bases. The CDR3 runs 12 residues. The germline V gene has CDR1 MDHEN and CDR2 SYDVKM. CDR3 coding DNA: TGTGCCAGCAGTATCCGGCGCCTCGAGCAGTACTTC. This sequence encodes CASSIRRLEQYF.

This chain links TRBV4-3 with TRBJ1-1; 7 bases align to TRBD1. V was pared by 0 bases and J by 6 bases, with 7 bases of the junction left unmatched. The CDR3 consists of 15 residues. CDR1 and CDR2 from the germline V gene are LGHNA and YSLEER. CDR3 loop: CASSQDYARGAEAFF. In nucleotides, the CDR3 is TGCGCCAGCAGCCAAGATTACGCCAGGGGGGCTGAAGCTTTCTTT.

The rearrangement joins TRBV9 to TRBJ2-7; 10 bases agree with TRBD2. The germline V gene has CDR1 SGDLS and CDR2 YYNGEE. The CDR3 is made up of 15 amino acids. With V trimmed by 4 bases and J by 3 bases, 7 bases remained unmatched. CDR3 in DNA: TGTGCCAGCAGCCGACGGACTAGCGGAAACTACGAGCAGTACTTC. This codes for CASSRRTSGNYEQYF. The full variable domain, rest sourced from reference TRBV9 and TRBJ2-7, is DSGVTQTPKHLITATGQRVTLRCSPRSGDLSVYWYQQSLDQGLQFLIQYYNGEERAKGNILERFSAQQFPDLHSELNLSSLELGDSALYFCASSRRTSGNYEQYFGPGTRLTVT.

The CDR3 coding sequence is TGCGCCAGCAGCTTGGGTGGGGGCTCCTACAATGAGCAGTTCTTC. It specifies CASSLGGGSYNEQFF. This rearrangement joins TRBV5-1 to TRBJ2-1; D might be TRBD1 or TRBD2, each matching 5 bases. Germline V gene lookup returns CDR1 SGHRS and CDR2 YFSETQ. The CDR3 extends over 15 amino acids. Trimming stripped 0 bases from V and 0 bases from J, with 7 bases between.

A few counts support this clonotype. V usage is TRBV11-2 and J usage is TRBJ2-2, with D uncertain. The CDR3 is 13 amino acids. CDR1 is SGHAT, CDR2 FQNNGV, per germline. Trimming took 1 base from V and 6 from J, leaving 6 bases between them. CDR3 sequence (DNA): TGTGCCAGCAGCTTAGTTGGCCCCGGGGAGCTGTTTTTT. Its protein product is CASSLVGPGELFF.

This rearrangement joins TRBV20-1 to TRBJ2-6; 8 nucleotides agree with TRBD1. The V gene end was trimmed by 4 bases and the J gene end by 1 base; junction bases not matched to a gene: 18. The germline V gene has CDR1 DFQATT and CDR2 SNEGSKA (reference sequence). The CDR3 extends over 20 amino acids. CDR3 nucleotide sequence: TGCAGTGCTATTCTGCTAGGACCCGGGACAGGTCTATCTGGGGCCAACGTCCTGACTTTC. This sequence encodes CSAILLGPGTGLSGANVLTF.

The rearrangement uses TRBV21-1 and TRBJ2-4; TRBD1, the D gene given by the table, was not confirmed from the DNA. TRBV21-1 constitutes a pseudogene. The CDR3 has 17 residues. DNA for the CDR3: TGTGCCAGCAGCAAAGTCCTCCGGGCACTAGCCAAAAACATTCAGTACTTC. As protein: CASSKVLRALAKNIQYF.

This clonotype is a singleton in its sample. V is TRBV6-5 and J is TRBJ2-7, with TRBD2 matching 11 bases. Trimming at V came to 6 bases and at J to 0 bases, leaving 4 bases not matched to a gene. The V gene's germline CDR1 is MNHEY and CDR2 SVGAGI. CDR3 size: 15 residues. In DNA form, the CDR3 reads TGTGCCAGCAGCGTAGCGGGAGGGAGCTCCTACGAGCAGTACTTC. Its protein product is CASSVAGGSSYEQYF.

A few counts support this clonotype. This chain joins TRBV27 and TRBJ1-6; TRBD1 aligns across 11 bases. V was pared by 7 bases and J by 0 bases, with 11 bases of the junction left unmatched. CDR1 is MNHEY, CDR2 SMNVEV, per germline (reference sequence). The CDR3 loop spans 19 amino acids. The CDR3 DNA reads TGTGCCAGCAATCCGGGACAGGGGGTCGCTAGCTCCTATAATTCACCCCTCCACTTT. Residues: CASNPGQGVASSYNSPLHF.

V is TRBV19 and J is TRBJ2-7, with D perhaps given as TRBD1 or TRBD2 (5 bases each). V was clipped by 5 bases and J by 6 bases, with 20 bases between them. Germline V gene lookup returns CDR1 LNHDA and CDR2 SQIVND (reference sequence). The length of the CDR3 is 15 residues. CDR3 nucleotide sequence: TGTGCCAGTAGTCTACTCAGGACGGGGCTGGCCGAGCAGTACTTC. This sequence encodes CASSLLRTGLAEQYF.

V is TRBV3-1 and J is TRBJ2-3; possibly TRBD1 for D (5 bases). Germline V gives CDR1 LGHDT, CDR2 YNNKEL (reference sequence). V dropped 3 bases and J dropped 4 bases, with 5 bases sitting between them. CDR3 length equals 12 residues. The CDR3 DNA reads TGTGCCAGCAGCCAGGGGCCAGATACGCAGTATTTT. Translated, it gives CASSQGPDTQYF.

V gene TRBV10-3 combines with J gene TRBJ1-2; D call uncertain. Trimming removed 6 bases from V and 4 bases from J, with 12 bases in between. The CDR3 sequence is 13 residues long. CDR1 is ENHRY, CDR2 SYGVKD, per germline. The CDR3 sequence is CAIRDPVVYGYTF. In DNA form, the CDR3 reads TGTGCCATCAGGGACCCCGTGGTCTATGGCTACACCTTC.

The CDR3 nucleotides are TGTGCCAGCAGTTTATCTGGGGATGGCGAGCAGTACTTC. Amino acid sequence: CASSLSGDGEQYF. This chain connects TRBV28 to TRBJ2-7, with D unresolved. Trimming stripped 1 base from V and 6 bases from J, with 10 bases between. The CDR3 consists of 13 residues. Germline V gives CDR1 MDHEN, CDR2 SYDVKM.

Remarks on this clonotype: The junction departs from the called germline gene at one end, perhaps through a read error. The rearrangement links TRBV29-1 to TRBJ2-1; D gene ambiguous. Germline CDR1 and CDR2: SQVTM and ANQGSEA. The CDR3 loop spans 13 amino acids. CDR3 DNA sequence: TGCAGCGTGTCTGTTAGCTCCTACAATGAGCAGTGCTTC. The encoded protein is CSVSVSSYNEQCF.

This clonotype was observed a handful of times. The genes are TRBV24-1 and TRBJ2-1; D is ambiguous. Germline V gene lookup returns CDR1 KGHDR and CDR2 SFDVKD. Trimming stripped 4 bases from V and 4 bases from J, with 7 bases between. The CDR3 loop spans 13 amino acids. The CDR3 region is CATSDTGYNEQFF. In DNA form, the CDR3 reads TGTGCCACCAGTGACACGGGTTACAATGAGCAGTTCTTC.

V usage is TRBV11-2 and J usage is TRBJ2-7; no clear D gene. CDR1 SGHAT and CDR2 FQNNGV come from the germline V gene. Deletions cut 4 bases from V and 0 bases from J, with 7 bases between. The length of the CDR3 is 13 residues. The CDR3 sequence: CASSSLTSYEQYF. CDR3 coding DNA: TGTGCCAGCAGCTCCTTAACCTCCTACGAGCAGTACTTC.

The V gene is TRBV5-1, the J gene TRBJ1-2; the D gene is possibly TRBD1 (6 bases). Germline CDR1 and CDR2: SGHRS and YFSETQ. CDR3 size: 13 residues. Trimming cost V 0 bases and J 4 bases, with 7 bases left between them. The CDR3 spells CASSLDRAYGYTF. DNA of the CDR3: TGCGCCAGCAGCTTGGACAGGGCCTATGGCTACACCTTC.